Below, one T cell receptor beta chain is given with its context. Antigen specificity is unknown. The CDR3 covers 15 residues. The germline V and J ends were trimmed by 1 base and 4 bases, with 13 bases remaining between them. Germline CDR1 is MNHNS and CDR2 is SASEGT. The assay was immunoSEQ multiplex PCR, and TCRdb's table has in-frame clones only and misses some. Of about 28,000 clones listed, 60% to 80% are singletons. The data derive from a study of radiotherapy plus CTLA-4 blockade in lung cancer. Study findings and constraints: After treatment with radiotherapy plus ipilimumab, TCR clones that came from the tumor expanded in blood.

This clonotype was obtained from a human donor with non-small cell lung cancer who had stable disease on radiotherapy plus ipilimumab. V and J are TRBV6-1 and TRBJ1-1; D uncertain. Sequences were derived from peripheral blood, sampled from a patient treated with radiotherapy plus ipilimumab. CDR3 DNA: TGTGCCAGCAGTGAAGTGTCATGGCACCCCACTGAAGCTTTCTTT. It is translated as CASSEVSWHPTEAFF.